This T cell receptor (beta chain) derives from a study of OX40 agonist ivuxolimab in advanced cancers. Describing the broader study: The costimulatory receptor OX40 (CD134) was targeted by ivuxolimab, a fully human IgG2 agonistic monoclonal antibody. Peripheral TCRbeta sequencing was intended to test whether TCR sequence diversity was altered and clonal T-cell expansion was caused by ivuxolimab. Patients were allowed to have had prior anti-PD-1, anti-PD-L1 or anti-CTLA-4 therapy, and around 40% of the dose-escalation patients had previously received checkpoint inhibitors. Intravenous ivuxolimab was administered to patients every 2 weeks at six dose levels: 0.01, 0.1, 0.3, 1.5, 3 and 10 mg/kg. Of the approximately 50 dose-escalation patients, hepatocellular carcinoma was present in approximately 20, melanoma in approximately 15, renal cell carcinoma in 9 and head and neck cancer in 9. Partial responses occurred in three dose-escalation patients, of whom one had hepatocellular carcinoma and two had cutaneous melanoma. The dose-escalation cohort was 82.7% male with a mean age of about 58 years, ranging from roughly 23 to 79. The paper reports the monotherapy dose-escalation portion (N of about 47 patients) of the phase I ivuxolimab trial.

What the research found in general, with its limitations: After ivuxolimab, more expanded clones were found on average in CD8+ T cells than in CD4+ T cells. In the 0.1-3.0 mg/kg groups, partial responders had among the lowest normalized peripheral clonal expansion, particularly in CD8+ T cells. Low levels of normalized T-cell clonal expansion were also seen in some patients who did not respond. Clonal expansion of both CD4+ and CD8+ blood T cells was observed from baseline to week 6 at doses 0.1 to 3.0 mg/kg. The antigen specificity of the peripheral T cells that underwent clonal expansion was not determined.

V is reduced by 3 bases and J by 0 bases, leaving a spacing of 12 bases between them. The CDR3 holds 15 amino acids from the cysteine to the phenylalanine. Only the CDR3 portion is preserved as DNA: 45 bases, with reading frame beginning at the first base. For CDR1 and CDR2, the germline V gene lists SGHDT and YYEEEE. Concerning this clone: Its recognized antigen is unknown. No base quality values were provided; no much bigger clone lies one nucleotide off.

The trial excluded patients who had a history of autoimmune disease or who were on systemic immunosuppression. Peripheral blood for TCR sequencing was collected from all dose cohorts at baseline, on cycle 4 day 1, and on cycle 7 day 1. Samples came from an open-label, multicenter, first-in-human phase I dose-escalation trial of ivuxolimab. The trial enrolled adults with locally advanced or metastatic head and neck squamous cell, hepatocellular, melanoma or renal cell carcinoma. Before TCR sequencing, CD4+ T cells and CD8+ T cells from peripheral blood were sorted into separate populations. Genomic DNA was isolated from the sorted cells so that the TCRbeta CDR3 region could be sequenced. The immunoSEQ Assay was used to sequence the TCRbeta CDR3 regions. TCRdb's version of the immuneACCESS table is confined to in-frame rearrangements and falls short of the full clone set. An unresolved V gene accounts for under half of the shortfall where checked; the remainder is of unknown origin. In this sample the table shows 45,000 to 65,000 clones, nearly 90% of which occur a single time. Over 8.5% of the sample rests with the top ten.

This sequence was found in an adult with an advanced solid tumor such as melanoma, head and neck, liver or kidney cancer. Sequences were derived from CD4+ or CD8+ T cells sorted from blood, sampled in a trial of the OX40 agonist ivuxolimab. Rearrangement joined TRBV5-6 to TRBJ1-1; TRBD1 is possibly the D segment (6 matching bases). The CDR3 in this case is CASSWTAYMNTEAFF. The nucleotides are TGTGCCAGCAGCTGGACAGCTTACATGAACACTGAAGCTTTCTTT.